A selection of T cell receptor beta chains follows, all from one sample in a study of cytomegalovirus exposure and HLA in healthy donors. The assay was immunoSEQ multiplex PCR, and TCRdb's table has in-frame clones only and misses some. Here the sample spans more than 130,000 clones, approximately 80% being singletons. Sequencing was performed on PBMCs. Receptors originate from a male donor in good health and CMV-seronegative. Both conserved end residues are part of each CDR3. Fields, in order: V gene, clone size, J gene, D gene, CDR3 protein, CDR3 DNA. D genes are given only for firm matches. Expanded clones get a size class; other rows say once, few or many, or leave the size out.

v_call: TRBV11-2; clone_size: .; j_call: TRBJ1-1; d_call: TRBD1; cdr3_aa: CASSLDLETGIFEAFF; cdr3_nt: TGTGCCAGCAGCTTAGATCTCGAGACAGGGATTTTTGAAGCTTTCTTT
v_call: TRBV7-2; clone_size: .; j_call: TRBJ2-7; d_call: TRBD1; cdr3_aa: CASSRGQGTYEQYF; cdr3_nt: TGTGCCAGCAGCCGCGGACAGGGTACCTACGAGCAGTACTTC
v_call: TRBV6-4; clone_size: few; j_call: TRBJ2-2; d_call: .; cdr3_aa: CASSDRANTGELFF; cdr3_nt: TGTGCCAGCAGTGACCGGGCGAACACCGGGGAGCTGTTTTTT
v_call: TRBV29-1; clone_size: .; j_call: TRBJ1-2; d_call: .; cdr3_aa: CSVLQQNGYTF; cdr3_nt: TGCAGCGTCCTACAGCAAAATGGCTACACCTTC
v_call: TRBV5-8; clone_size: .; j_call: TRBJ2-7; d_call: .; cdr3_aa: CASSRPGQYGNEQYF; cdr3_nt: TGTGCCAGCAGCCGCCCCGGACAGTATGGGAACGAGCAGTACTTC
v_call: TRBV19; clone_size: once; j_call: TRBJ1-1; d_call: TRBD1; cdr3_aa: CASSITGGPPAFF; cdr3_nt: TGTGCCAGTAGTATAACAGGGGGACCACCCGCTTTCTTT
v_call: TRBV5-4; clone_size: .; j_call: TRBJ1-4; d_call: .; cdr3_aa: CASSLRATNEKLFF; cdr3_nt: TGTGCCAGCAGCTTGCGGGCAACTAATGAAAAACTGTTTTTT
v_call: TRBV9; clone_size: .; j_call: TRBJ2-1; d_call: .; cdr3_aa: CASSVDSSYNEQFF; cdr3_nt: TGTGCCAGCAGCGTTGACAGCTCCTACAATGAGCAGTTCTTC
v_call: TRBV13; clone_size: .; j_call: TRBJ2-3; d_call: .; cdr3_aa: CASMEGAFTSTDTQYF; cdr3_nt: TGTGCCAGCATGGAGGGGGCTTTCACCAGCACAGATACGCAGTATTTT
v_call: TRBV6-5; clone_size: .; j_call: TRBJ2-1; d_call: .; cdr3_aa: CASSLQGSYNEQFF; cdr3_nt: TGTGCCAGCAGTCTACAGGGATCCTACAATGAGCAGTTCTTC
v_call: TRBV18; clone_size: .; j_call: TRBJ1-2; d_call: .; cdr3_aa: CASSPSQPRGGYTF; cdr3_nt: TGTGCCAGCTCACCATCCCAGCCTCGGGGGGGCTACACCTTC
v_call: TRBV7-9; clone_size: .; j_call: TRBJ2-7; d_call: .; cdr3_aa: CASSLGGLSYEQYF; cdr3_nt: TGTGCCAGCAGCTTGGGGGGACTTTCCTACGAGCAGTACTTC
v_call: TRBV6-5; clone_size: .; j_call: TRBJ1-2; d_call: .; cdr3_aa: CASKQGRANYGYTF; cdr3_nt: TGTGCCAGCAAACAGGGACGGGCTAACTATGGCTACACCTTC
v_call: TRBV4-3; clone_size: .; j_call: TRBJ2-3; d_call: .; cdr3_aa: CASSQRSGTDTQYF; cdr3_nt: TGCGCCAGCAGCCAGAGAAGCGGTACAGATACGCAGTATTTT
v_call: TRBV19; clone_size: .; j_call: TRBJ2-2; d_call: .; cdr3_aa: CASTWTGRGGGELFF; cdr3_nt: TGTGCCAGTACTTGGACAGGGAGGGGAGGCGGGGAGCTGTTTTTT
v_call: TRBV6-1; clone_size: .; j_call: TRBJ2-1; d_call: .; cdr3_aa: CASSEVGGTRPGVF; cdr3_nt: TGTGCCAGCAGTGAGGTTGGGGGAACACGTCCGGGGGTCTTC